This TCR beta chain stems from a study of T cell responses to AZD1222 COVID-19 vaccine. Assay used: immunoSEQ multiplex PCR; TCRdb lists only in-frame clones, some missing. The sample carries 95,000 to 150,000 clones, 75% to 90% recorded once. Germline CDR1 is SGHAT and CDR2 is FQNNGV. CDR3 length: 14 residues. The ends were cut back, 1 base at V and 1 base at J, with 7 bases in the middle. Specimen: peripheral blood, collected on day 0 of AZD1222 vaccination. This chain joins TRBV11-2 and TRBJ1-1; tentative D call: TRBD1 (5 bases). The TCR originated in an adult in good health. The CDR3 sequence: CASSLAGWNTEAFF. For the CDR3, the DNA is TGTGCCAGCAGCTTAGCAGGGTGGAACACTGAAGCTTTCTTT.